This T cell receptor (beta chain) was sequenced for a study of immune cell composition in non-small cell lung cancer. Notes on the study in general: Shared sequences between tumour-reactive and dominant in vivo clones were not proven.

Normal lung was sampled as far from the tumour as possible, at least 3 cm. In germline, CDR1 is KGHSH, CDR2 LQKENI. The CDR3 loop spans 14 amino acids. Trimming pared 2 bases from V and 5 bases from J, leaving 13 bases between. This clone showed up just once. The antigen remains undetermined. Measured with immunoSEQ multiplex PCR; TCRdb has only the in-frame clones, and not every one. This table holds approximately 250 clones, 83% found once. Sample: non-adjacent lung tissue. The clonotype comes from a human donor with non-small cell lung cancer. This chain uses TRBV18 with TRBJ2-7; possibly TRBD2 for D (5 bases). The CDR3 sequence: CASSPGSTPNEQYF. DNA for the CDR3: TGTGCCAGCTCACCAGGGAGCACTCCGAACGAGCAGTACTTC.